Listed below are T cell receptor beta chains from one sample, sequenced in a study of blood T cell repertoires in COVID-19. The data were produced by immunoSEQ multiplex PCR, yet TCRdb's version contains in-frame clones alone and is incomplete. This table has a few hundred thousand clones, 87% appearing once. Material: peripheral blood. The receptors were sampled from a man between 18 and 29 years old with active or convalescent COVID-19. Both conserved end residues are part of each CDR3. The D gene is left open where the match is weak. Part of the rows lack a size; the others show once, few, many or a class for expanded clones.

j_call,d_call,clone_size,v_call,cdr3_nt,cdr3_aa
TRBJ2-7,TRBD1,-,TRBV24-1,TGTGCCACCAGTGAAGCCGGGACAGGGTTGGGCGAGCAGTACTTC,CATSEAGTGLGEQYF
TRBJ2-3,TRBD2,-,TRBV3-1/TRBV3-2,TGTGCCAGCAGCCAAGGCGGGGGTAGCGGAGCGAACTACACAGATACGCAGTATTTT,CASSQGGGSGANYTDTQYF
TRBJ2-7,-,few,TRBV5-6,TGTGCCAGCAGCTTGGGGGCACAGTTAATCGAGCAGTACTTC,CASSLGAQLIEQYF
TRBJ2-1,TRBD2,-,TRBV11-2,TGTGCCAGCTCAACCACTAGCGGGCCGTACAATGAGCAGTTCTTC,CASSTTSGPYNEQFF
TRBJ2-7,TRBD2,-,TRBV6-5,TGTGCCAGCAGTTACTCGGCTAGCGGCTACGAGCAGTACTTC,CASSYSASGYEQYF
TRBJ2-1,TRBD2,-,TRBV5-8,TGTGCCCGCAGCAGCCAAAGACTAGCGGGGGGGGGCGAGCAGTTCTTC,CARSSQRLAGGGEQFF
TRBJ1-5,-,few,TRBV6-5,TGTGCGATCAAACTCGGAGGGGAGGTCCAGCCCCAGCATTTT,CAIKLGGEVQPQHF
TRBJ2-3,-,-,TRBV6-4,TGTGCCAGCAGCCCTGGGGGCCGAGTAGATACGCAGTATTTT,CASSPGGRVDTQYF
TRBJ2-2,-,-,TRBV7-3,TGTGCCAGCAGCTTAACACCCGACAGGTTAGACACCGGGGAGCTGTTTTTT,CASSLTPDRLDTGELFF
TRBJ1-5,TRBD1,-,TRBV6-2/TRBV6-3,TGTGCCAGCAGTTGGGGACAGCTAGATCAGCCCCAGCATTTT,CASSWGQLDQPQHF
TRBJ2-7,TRBD2,-,TRBV5-4,TGTGCCAGCAGCTTTCCGGGAGGGACGCTCTACGAGCAGTACTTC,CASSFPGGTLYEQYF
TRBJ1-2,-,-,TRBV10-3,TGTGCCATCAGTGGGGGGGATCATGGCTACACCTTC,CAISGGDHGYTF
TRBJ2-7,-,few,TRBV28,TGTGCCAGTACCCAGGGGAACTACGAGCAGTACTTC,CASTQGNYEQYF
TRBJ2-7,TRBD1,-,TRBV28,TGTGCCAGCAGGACCCCGACAGGGGGTGGCTACGAGCAGTACTTC,CASRTPTGGGYEQYF
TRBJ2-1,-,few,TRBV15,TGTGCCACCAGCAGAGATAGTACAGGCTTCACCCCCTACAATGAGCAGTTCTTC,CATSRDSTGFTPYNEQFF
TRBJ2-7,-,-,TRBV5-4,TGTGCCAGCAGCCCGGTACCCCGGGGGTCCGAGCAGTACTTC,CASSPVPRGSEQYF
TRBJ2-2,-,-,TRBV5-1,TGCGCCAGCAGCAGGAACAGGGCTTCCGAGGAGCTGTTTTTT,CASSRNRASEELFF